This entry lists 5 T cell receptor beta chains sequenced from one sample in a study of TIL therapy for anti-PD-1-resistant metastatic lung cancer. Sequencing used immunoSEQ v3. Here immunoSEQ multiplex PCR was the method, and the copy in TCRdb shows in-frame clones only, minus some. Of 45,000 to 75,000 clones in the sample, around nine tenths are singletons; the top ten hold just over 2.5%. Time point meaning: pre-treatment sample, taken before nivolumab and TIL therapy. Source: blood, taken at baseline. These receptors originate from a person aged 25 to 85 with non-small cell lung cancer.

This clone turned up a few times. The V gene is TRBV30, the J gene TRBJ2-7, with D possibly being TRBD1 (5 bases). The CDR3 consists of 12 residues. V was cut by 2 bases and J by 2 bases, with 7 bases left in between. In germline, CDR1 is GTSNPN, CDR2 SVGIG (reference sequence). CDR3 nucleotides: TGTGCCTGGAGTCAGGACACCTACGAGCAGTACTTC. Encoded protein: CAWSQDTYEQYF.

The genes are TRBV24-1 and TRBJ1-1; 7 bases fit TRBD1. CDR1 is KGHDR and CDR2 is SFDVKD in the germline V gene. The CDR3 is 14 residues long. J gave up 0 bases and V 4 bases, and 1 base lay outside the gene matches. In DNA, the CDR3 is TGTGCCACCAGTGACGGGACAGTGAACACTGAAGCTTTCTTT. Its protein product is CATSDGTVNTEAFF.

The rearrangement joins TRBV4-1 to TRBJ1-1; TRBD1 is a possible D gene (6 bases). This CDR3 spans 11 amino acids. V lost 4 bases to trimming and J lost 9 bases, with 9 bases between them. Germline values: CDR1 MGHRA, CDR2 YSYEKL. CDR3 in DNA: TGCGCCAGCAGCCTGACAGGACAAGCTTTCTTT. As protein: CASSLTGQAFF.

CDR3 region: CASSSWTGSYEQYF. The CDR3 DNA reads as TGTGCCAGCAGCAGCTGGACAGGGTCCTACGAGCAGTACTTC. The chain combines TRBV21-1 with TRBJ2-7; the D call of TRBD1 is as the table states it, not checked on the DNA. TRBV21-1 is deemed a pseudogene. The CDR3 spans 14 residues.

The CDR3 protein is CASSLEDRGCTDTQYF. The CDR3 nucleotides are TGTGCCAGCAGTCTCGAGGACAGGGGCTGCACAGATACGCAGTATTTT. This sequence joins TRBV27 and TRBJ2-3, with 9 bases that match TRBD1. V shed 5 bases and J 1 base; nucleotides not matched to a gene: 7. Germline lookup yields CDR1 MNHEY and CDR2 SMNVEV (reference sequence). The CDR3 extends over 16 amino acids.